A selection of T cell receptor beta chains follows, all from one sample in a study of blood T cells in healthy people across ages. TCRdb re-analysed the 5' RACE reads in MiXCR, keeping a single row per CDR3 protein. The table records under 2 million distinct CDR3 sequences, roughly 32% of them present only once. Sequencing used blood. These receptors were obtained from a woman in her thirties in good health. Each CDR3 is given with its conserved first and last residue. Each record gives: clone size, V gene, D gene, J gene, CDR3 protein, CDR3 DNA. A D gene is named only where the DNA matches it firmly. The listing skips clone size in some rows; elsewhere it reads once, few, many or a size class.

abundance: few
v_gene: TRBV2
d_gene: NA
j_gene: TRBJ2-5
CDR3aa: CASSEPFRTPRETQYF
CDR3nt: TGTGCCAGCAGTGAACCATTCCGGACCCCCCGGGAGACCCAGTACTTC

abundance: few
v_gene: TRBV7-2
d_gene: TRBD2
j_gene: TRBJ2-7
CDR3aa: CASSLVASGYEQYF
CDR3nt: TGTGCCAGCAGCTTAGTAGCTAGCGGCTACGAGCAGTACTTC

abundance: NA
v_gene: TRBV9
d_gene: TRBD2
j_gene: TRBJ2-7
CDR3aa: CASGGLAGAEVREQYF
CDR3nt: TGTGCCAGCGGGGGACTAGCGGGAGCGGAAGTGCGGGAGCAGTACTTC

abundance: NA
v_gene: TRBV7-8
d_gene: TRBD2
j_gene: TRBJ2-5
CDR3aa: CASSLDPPGGRETQYF
CDR3nt: TGTGCCAGCAGCTTAGATCCACCGGGGGGGAGAGAGACCCAGTACTTC

abundance: NA
v_gene: TRBV11-2
d_gene: TRBD2
j_gene: TRBJ2-1
CDR3aa: CASSLIAGGVNEQFF
CDR3nt: TGTGCCAGCAGTTTAATAGCGGGGGGGGTCAATGAGCAGTTCTTC

abundance: NA
v_gene: TRBV6-1
d_gene: TRBD1
j_gene: TRBJ2-1
CDR3aa: CASSVDRQGIDEQFF
CDR3nt: TGTGCCAGCAGTGTTGACAGACAGGGAATCGATGAGCAGTTCTTC

abundance: few
v_gene: TRBV4-1
d_gene: NA
j_gene: TRBJ2-1
CDR3aa: CASSQLLSGLSYNEQFF
CDR3nt: TGCGCCAGCAGCCAACTCCTTAGCGGACTCTCCTACAATGAGCAGTTCTTC

abundance: NA
v_gene: TRBV28
d_gene: NA
j_gene: TRBJ1-5
CDR3aa: CASSTLSWLSNQPQHF
CDR3nt: TGTGCCAGCAGTACTTTGTCATGGTTGAGCAATCAGCCCCAGCATTTT

abundance: many
v_gene: TRBV12-3/TRBV12-4
d_gene: TRBD1
j_gene: TRBJ1-1
CDR3aa: CASSNRGNTEAFF
CDR3nt: TGTGCCAGCAGTAACAGGGGGAACACTGAAGCTTTCTTT

abundance: NA
v_gene: TRBV30
d_gene: TRBD2
j_gene: TRBJ2-3
CDR3aa: CAWSQAGGPTDTQYF
CDR3nt: TGTGCCTGGAGCCAAGCGGGGGGGCCTACAGATACGCAGTATTTT

abundance: many
v_gene: TRBV28
d_gene: NA
j_gene: TRBJ2-7
CDR3aa: CASSSPGQIYEQYF
CDR3nt: TGTGCCAGCAGTTCTCCGGGACAAATCTACGAGCAGTACTTC

abundance: NA
v_gene: TRBV6-1
d_gene: TRBD1
j_gene: TRBJ2-1
CDR3aa: CASSHRQGVNNEQFF
CDR3nt: TGTGCCAGCAGCCATAGGCAGGGGGTTAACAATGAGCAGTTCTTC

abundance: NA
v_gene: TRBV7-2
d_gene: NA
j_gene: TRBJ2-1
CDR3aa: CASSLASSGEQFF
CDR3nt: TGTGCCAGCAGCTTAGCATCGAGCGGTGAGCAGTTCTTC

abundance: NA
v_gene: TRBV28
d_gene: NA
j_gene: TRBJ2-5
CDR3aa: CASSPLLGGETQYF
CDR3nt: TGTGCCAGCAGTCCTCTACTAGGGGGAGAGACCCAGTACTTC

abundance: few
v_gene: TRBV20-1
d_gene: TRBD2
j_gene: TRBJ2-5
CDR3aa: CSARAQAGARGGTQYF
CDR3nt: TGCAGTGCTAGAGCCCAAGCGGGGGCCCGAGGGGGGACCCAGTACTTC

abundance: few
v_gene: TRBV19
d_gene: TRBD1
j_gene: TRBJ2-7
CDR3aa: CASGTGPSYEQYF
CDR3nt: TGTGCCAGTGGGACAGGGCCGTCCTACGAGCAGTACTTC

abundance: NA
v_gene: TRBV5-1
d_gene: NA
j_gene: TRBJ2-2
CDR3aa: CASQGSGELFF
CDR3nt: TGCGCCAGCCAGGGGTCCGGGGAGCTGTTTTTT

abundance: NA
v_gene: TRBV7-9
d_gene: TRBD1
j_gene: TRBJ1-2
CDR3aa: CASSYLGGGQGPSGYTF
CDR3nt: TGTGCCAGCAGCTACCTCGGGGGGGGACAGGGCCCCTCTGGCTACACCTTC